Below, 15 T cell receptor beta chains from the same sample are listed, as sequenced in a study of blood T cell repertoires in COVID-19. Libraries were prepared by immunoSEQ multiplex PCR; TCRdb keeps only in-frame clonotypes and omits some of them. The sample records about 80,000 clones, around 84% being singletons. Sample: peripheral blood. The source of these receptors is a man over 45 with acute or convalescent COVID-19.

The CDR3 spells CASSQEGSTDTQYF. The CDR3 bases are TGCGCCAGCAGCCAAGAGGGCAGCACAGATACGCAGTATTTT. The chain carries TRBV4-1 and TRBJ2-3; D gene uncertain. The CDR3 spans 14 residues. Germline CDR1 MGHRA, CDR2 YSYEKL. V lost 0 bases and J lost 0, with 4 bases in between.

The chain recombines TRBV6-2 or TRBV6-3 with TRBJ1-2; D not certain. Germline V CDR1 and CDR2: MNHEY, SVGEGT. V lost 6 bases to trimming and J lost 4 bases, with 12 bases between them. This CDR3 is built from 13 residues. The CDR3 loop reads CASSPGKIYGYTF. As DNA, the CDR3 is TGTGCCAGCAGCCCCGGGAAGATCTATGGCTACACCTTC.

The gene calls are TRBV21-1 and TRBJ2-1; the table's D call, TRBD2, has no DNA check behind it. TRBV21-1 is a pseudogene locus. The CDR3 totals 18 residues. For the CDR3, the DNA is TGTGCCAGCAGCAGCCGAGGGTTAGCGGGACCTGCCTACAATGAGCAGTTCTTC. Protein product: CASSSRGLAGPAYNEQFF.

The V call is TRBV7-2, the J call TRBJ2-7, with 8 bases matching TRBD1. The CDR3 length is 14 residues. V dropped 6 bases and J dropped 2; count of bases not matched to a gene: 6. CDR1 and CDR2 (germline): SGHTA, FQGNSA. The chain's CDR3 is CASRRDRRTYEQYF. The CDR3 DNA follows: TGTGCCAGCAGACGGGACAGGAGAACCTACGAGCAGTACTTC. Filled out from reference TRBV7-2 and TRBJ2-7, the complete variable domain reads GAGVSQSPSNKVTEKGKDVELRCDPISGHTALYWYRQSLGQGLEFLIYFQGNSAPDKSGLPSDRFSAERTGGSVSTLTIQRTQQEDSAVYLCASRRDRRTYEQYFGPGTRLTVT.

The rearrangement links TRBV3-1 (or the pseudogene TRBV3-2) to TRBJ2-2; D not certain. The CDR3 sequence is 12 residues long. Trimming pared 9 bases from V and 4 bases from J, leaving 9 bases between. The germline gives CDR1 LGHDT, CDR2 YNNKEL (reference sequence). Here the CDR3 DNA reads TGTGCCAGACTTCTAATCACCGGGGAGCTGTTTTTT. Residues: CARLLITGELFF.

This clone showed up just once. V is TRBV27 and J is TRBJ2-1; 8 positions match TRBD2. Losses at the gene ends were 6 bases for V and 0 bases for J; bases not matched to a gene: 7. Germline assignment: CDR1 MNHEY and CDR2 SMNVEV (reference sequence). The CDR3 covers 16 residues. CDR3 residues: CASSPQRGSSYNEQFF. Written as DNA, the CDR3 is TGTGCCAGCAGCCCTCAGCGGGGGAGCTCCTACAATGAGCAGTTCTTC.

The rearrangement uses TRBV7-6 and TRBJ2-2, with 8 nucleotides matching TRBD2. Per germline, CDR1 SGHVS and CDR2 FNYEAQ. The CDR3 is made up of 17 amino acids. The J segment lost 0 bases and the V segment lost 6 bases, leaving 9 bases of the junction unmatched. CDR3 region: CASSNQAGATNTGELFF. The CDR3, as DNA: TGTGCCAGCAGTAACCAAGCGGGGGCTACGAACACCGGGGAGCTGTTTTTT.

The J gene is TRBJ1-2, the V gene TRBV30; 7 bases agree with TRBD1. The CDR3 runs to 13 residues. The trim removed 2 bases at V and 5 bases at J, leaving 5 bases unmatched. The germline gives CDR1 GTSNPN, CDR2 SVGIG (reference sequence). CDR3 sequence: CAWSHGTVYGYTF. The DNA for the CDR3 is TGTGCCTGGAGTCATGGGACAGTTTATGGCTACACCTTC.

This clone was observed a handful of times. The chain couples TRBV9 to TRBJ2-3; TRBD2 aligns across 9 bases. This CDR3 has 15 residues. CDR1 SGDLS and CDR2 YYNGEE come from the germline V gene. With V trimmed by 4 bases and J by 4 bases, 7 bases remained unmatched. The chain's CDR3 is CASSSGLALADTQYF. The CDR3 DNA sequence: TGTGCCAGCAGCTCGGGACTAGCTCTCGCAGATACGCAGTATTTT.

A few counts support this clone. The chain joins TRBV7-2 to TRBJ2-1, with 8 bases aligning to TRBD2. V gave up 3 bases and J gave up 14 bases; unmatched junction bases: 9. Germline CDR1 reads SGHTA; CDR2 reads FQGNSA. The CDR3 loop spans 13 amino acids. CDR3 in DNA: TGTGCCAGCAGCTTTGGAGGGCGGGAGGTGGAGTTCTTC. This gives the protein CASSFGGREVEFF.

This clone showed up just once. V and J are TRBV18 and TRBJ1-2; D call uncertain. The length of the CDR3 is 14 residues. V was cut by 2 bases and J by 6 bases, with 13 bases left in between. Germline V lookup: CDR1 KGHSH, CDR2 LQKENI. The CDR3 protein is CASSPAGEVHGYTF. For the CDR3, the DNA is TGTGCCAGCTCACCAGCCGGGGAGGTTCATGGCTACACCTTC.

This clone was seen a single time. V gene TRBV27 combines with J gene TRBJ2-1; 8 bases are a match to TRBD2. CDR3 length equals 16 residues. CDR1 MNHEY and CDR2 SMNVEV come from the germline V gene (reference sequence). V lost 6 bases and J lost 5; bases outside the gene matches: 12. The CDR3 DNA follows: TGTGCCAGCAGCCGCACCCTAGCGGGCGGGAACAATGAGCAGTTCTTC. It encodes CASSRTLAGGNNEQFF.

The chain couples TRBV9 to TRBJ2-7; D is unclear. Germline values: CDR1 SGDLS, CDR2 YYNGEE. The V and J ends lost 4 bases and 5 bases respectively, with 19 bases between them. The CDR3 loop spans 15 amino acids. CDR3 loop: CASSNTSRLHNEQYF. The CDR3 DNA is TGTGCCAGCAGCAACACCAGTAGACTTCATAACGAGCAGTACTTC.

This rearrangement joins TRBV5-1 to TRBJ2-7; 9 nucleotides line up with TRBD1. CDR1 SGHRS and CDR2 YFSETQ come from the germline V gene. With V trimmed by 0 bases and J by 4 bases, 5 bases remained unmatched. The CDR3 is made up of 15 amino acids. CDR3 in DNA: TGCGCCAGCAGCTTGGCCCCAGGACAGGGGTACGAGCAGTACTTC. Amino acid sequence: CASSLAPGQGYEQYF.

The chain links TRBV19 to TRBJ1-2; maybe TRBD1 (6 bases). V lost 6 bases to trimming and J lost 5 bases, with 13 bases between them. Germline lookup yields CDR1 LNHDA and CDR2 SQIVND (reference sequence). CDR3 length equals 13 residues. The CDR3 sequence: CASRKGQRYGYTF. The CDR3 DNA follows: TGTGCCAGTAGAAAAGGACAGCGTTATGGCTACACCTTC.